This T cell receptor (beta chain) was profiled in a study of blood T cell repertoires in COVID-19. Study in general: Collection of acute and convalescent COVID-19 samples took place in the United States, Italy and Spain. PBMCs, B-cell-depleted T cells, or T cells were the source of the cDNA or gDNA that made up the material.

How the authors handled the data: Counts of nucleated cells, estimated from reference gene primer amplification, were obtained. Measured with immunoSEQ multiplex PCR; TCRdb has only the in-frame clones, and not every one. Clone size and V and J calls were adopted from that table, with D and trimming inferred from the DNA. The data show about 300,000 clones, about 85% seen once. V lost 4 bases and J 0 bases, leaving 12 bases between the germline ends. CDR1 and CDR2 (germline): MGHRA, YSYEKL. CDR3 length: 15 amino acids. The sequence came from a human donor in a cohort sampled during active COVID-19. Material: peripheral blood. V and J are TRBV4-1 and TRBJ1-2; D ambiguous. CDR3 sequence reads: CASSPMTQSNYGYTF. For the CDR3, the DNA is TGCGCCAGCAGCCCCATGACACAGTCTAACTATGGCTACACCTTC.